This is a list of T cell receptor beta chains from one sample in a study of cytomegalovirus exposure and HLA in healthy donors. Sequencing used immunoSEQ multiplex PCR; TCRdb keeps in-frame clones, though not all of them. The sample holds approximately 200,000 clones, less than 85% seen once. The specimen was PBMCs. All receptors come from a girl aged 5 to 17 in good health and CMV-seropositive. The CDR3 runs from the conserved cysteine through the conserved F or W. The D gene is left open where the match is weak. A row's size may be missing; if present it is once, few, many or a size class.

V gene: TRBV2; D gene: TRBD1; clone size: .; J gene: TRBJ2-3; CDR3 protein: CASRDRTGGPDTQYF; CDR3 DNA: TGTGCCAGCAGGGATAGGACAGGGGGTCCAGATACGCAGTATTTT
V gene: TRBV10-3; D gene: TRBD2; clone size: .; J gene: TRBJ2-7; CDR3 protein: CAISGGGTRRAVEQYF; CDR3 DNA: TGTGCCATCAGTGGGGGGGGGACCAGGCGGGCGGTCGAGCAGTACTTC
V gene: TRBV5-6; D gene: .; clone size: few; J gene: TRBJ2-5; CDR3 protein: CASSLPATVQYF; CDR3 DNA: TGTGCCAGCAGCCTACCCGCGACTGTGCAGTACTTC
V gene: TRBV4-1; D gene: TRBD1; clone size: .; J gene: TRBJ1-5; CDR3 protein: CASSQDAGTGRHF; CDR3 DNA: TGCGCCAGCAGCCAAGATGCCGGGACAGGGCGGCATTTT
V gene: TRBV15; D gene: .; clone size: few; J gene: TRBJ2-7; CDR3 protein: CATSRDIPYEQYF; CDR3 DNA: TGTGCCACCAGCAGAGATATCCCCTACGAGCAGTACTTC
V gene: TRBV7-2; D gene: TRBD2; clone size: .; J gene: TRBJ2-2; CDR3 protein: CASSFPVVRGGTGELFF; CDR3 DNA: TGTGCCAGCAGCTTCCCCGTTGTGCGGGGGGGCACCGGGGAGCTGTTTTTT
V gene: TRBV6-1; D gene: .; clone size: .; J gene: TRBJ2-7; CDR3 protein: CASTVGGRGTYEQYF; CDR3 DNA: TGTGCCAGCACGGTTGGAGGCAGGGGCACCTACGAGCAGTACTTC
V gene: TRBV4-3; D gene: .; clone size: few; J gene: TRBJ2-3; CDR3 protein: CASSPAGGTDTQYF; CDR3 DNA: TGCGCCAGCAGTCCCGCAGGGGGCACAGATACGCAGTATTTT
V gene: TRBV29-1; D gene: TRBD2; clone size: .; J gene: TRBJ2-3; CDR3 protein: CSVEERVRTSVDTQYF; CDR3 DNA: TGCAGCGTTGAAGAGAGGGTGAGGACTAGCGTGGATACGCAGTATTTT
V gene: TRBV12-5; D gene: .; clone size: .; J gene: TRBJ2-7; CDR3 protein: CASGLVEEQYF; CDR3 DNA: TGTGCTAGTGGTTTGGTCGAGGAGCAGTACTTC
V gene: TRBV5-8; D gene: .; clone size: .; J gene: TRBJ2-6; CDR3 protein: CASSPEGANVLTF; CDR3 DNA: TGTGCCAGCAGCCCTGAGGGGGCCAACGTCCTGACTTTC
V gene: TRBV4-3; D gene: TRBD2; clone size: once; J gene: TRBJ2-4; CDR3 protein: CASSQAVAGLEYF; CDR3 DNA: TGCGCCAGCAGCCAAGCCGTAGCGGGACTAGAGTACTTC
V gene: TRBV5-1; D gene: TRBD1; clone size: once; J gene: TRBJ2-4; CDR3 protein: CASSQRTGGESKNIQYF; CDR3 DNA: TGCGCCAGCAGCCAACGGACAGGGGGCGAGTCAAAAAACATTCAGTACTTC
V gene: TRBV29-1; D gene: .; clone size: .; J gene: TRBJ1-1; CDR3 protein: CSVDTWGGTNTEAFF; CDR3 DNA: TGCAGCGTAGACACCTGGGGGGGCACGAACACTGAAGCTTTCTTT
V gene: TRBV12-5; D gene: TRBD2; clone size: .; J gene: TRBJ2-7; CDR3 protein: CASGSSFSGAPYEQYF; CDR3 DNA: TGTGCTAGTGGTTCGTCATTTAGCGGGGCACCGTACGAGCAGTACTTC
V gene: TRBV11-2; D gene: TRBD1; clone size: .; J gene: TRBJ2-7; CDR3 protein: CASSPADRGYYEQYF; CDR3 DNA: TGTGCCAGCAGCCCCGCGGACAGGGGATACTACGAGCAGTACTTC
V gene: TRBV11-2; D gene: TRBD2; clone size: .; J gene: TRBJ2-7; CDR3 protein: CASTLAGGSHYEQYF; CDR3 DNA: TGTGCCAGCACCTTAGCGGGGGGTTCTCACTACGAGCAGTACTTC
V gene: TRBV9; D gene: TRBD1; clone size: .; J gene: TRBJ2-7; CDR3 protein: CASSVSGQIHEQYF; CDR3 DNA: TGTGCCAGCAGCGTATCGGGACAGATCCACGAGCAGTACTTC
V gene: TRBV6-1; D gene: .; clone size: .; J gene: TRBJ2-3; CDR3 protein: CASSESSDTQYF; CDR3 DNA: TGTGCCAGCAGTGAATCTTCGGATACGCAGTATTTT
V gene: TRBV30; D gene: TRBD1; clone size: .; J gene: TRBJ1-2; CDR3 protein: CAWIRDSSNYGYTF; CDR3 DNA: TGTGCCTGGATCCGGGACAGCTCTAACTATGGCTACACCTTC
V gene: TRBV6-1; D gene: .; clone size: .; J gene: TRBJ2-2; CDR3 protein: CASSGVPGKGTGELFF; CDR3 DNA: TGTGCCAGCAGTGGCGTTCCAGGGAAAGGTACCGGGGAGCTGTTTTTT
V gene: TRBV7-6; D gene: .; clone size: .; J gene: TRBJ2-7; CDR3 protein: CASSSPGNGYEQYF; CDR3 DNA: TGTGCCAGCAGCTCACCAGGGAATGGATACGAGCAGTACTTC
V gene: TRBV10-1; D gene: .; clone size: .; J gene: TRBJ1-1; CDR3 protein: CASRRTDNTEAFF; CDR3 DNA: TGCGCCAGCAGGAGGACAGACAACACTGAAGCTTTCTTT
V gene: TRBV11-2; D gene: .; clone size: once; J gene: TRBJ2-1; CDR3 protein: CASSLGGDYNEQFF; CDR3 DNA: TGTGCCAGCAGCTTAGGGGGGGACTACAATGAGCAGTTCTTC
V gene: TRBV10-3; D gene: TRBD1; clone size: .; J gene: TRBJ2-5; CDR3 protein: CAISGGGGQETQYF; CDR3 DNA: TGTGCCATCAGTGGAGGGGGCGGCCAAGAGACCCAGTACTTC
V gene: TRBV10-3; D gene: TRBD1; clone size: .; J gene: TRBJ1-2; CDR3 protein: CAISPDQQGYYGYTF; CDR3 DNA: TGTGCCATCAGCCCTGATCAACAGGGGTACTATGGCTACACCTTC
V gene: TRBV7-6; D gene: TRBD1; clone size: .; J gene: TRBJ1-4; CDR3 protein: CASSLEPPGQGLEKLFF; CDR3 DNA: TGTGCCAGCAGCTTAGAGCCGCCGGGACAGGGTCTTGAAAAACTGTTTTTT
V gene: TRBV5-6; D gene: TRBD2; clone size: .; J gene: TRBJ2-3; CDR3 protein: CASSLALAGGTDTQYF; CDR3 DNA: TGTGCCAGCAGCTTGGCACTAGCGGGGGGAACAGATACGCAGTATTTT
V gene: TRBV5-1; D gene: TRBD1; clone size: once; J gene: TRBJ1-1; CDR3 protein: CASRTGAGTEAFF; CDR3 DNA: TGCGCCAGCAGAACAGGGGCTGGCACTGAAGCTTTCTTT
V gene: TRBV6-5; D gene: TRBD1; clone size: .; J gene: TRBJ2-5; CDR3 protein: CASRGTGDEKTQYF; CDR3 DNA: TGTGCCAGCAGGGGGACAGGGGACGAGAAGACCCAGTACTTC
V gene: TRBV18; D gene: .; clone size: .; J gene: TRBJ2-4; CDR3 protein: CASSAVAGAKNIQYF; CDR3 DNA: TGTGCCAGCTCCGCTGTCGCAGGGGCCAAAAACATTCAGTACTTC
V gene: TRBV5-1; D gene: TRBD1; clone size: few; J gene: TRBJ2-5; CDR3 protein: CASSLGQGQETQYF; CDR3 DNA: TGCGCCAGCAGCTTGGGACAGGGCCAAGAGACCCAGTACTTC
V gene: TRBV6-1; D gene: .; clone size: .; J gene: TRBJ1-2; CDR3 protein: CASREGFYGYTF; CDR3 DNA: TGTGCCAGCAGGGAGGGCTTCTATGGCTACACCTTC
V gene: TRBV4-3; D gene: TRBD1; clone size: .; J gene: TRBJ1-2; CDR3 protein: CASSQDTGRQGATTLF; CDR3 DNA: TGCGCCAGCAGCCAAGATACAGGGAGGCAGGGGGCTACAACCCTGTTC
V gene: TRBV11-2; D gene: .; clone size: .; J gene: TRBJ2-5; CDR3 protein: CASSLGLQETQYF; CDR3 DNA: TGTGCCAGCAGCTTAGGACTACAAGAGACCCAGTACTTC
V gene: TRBV6-4; D gene: .; clone size: few; J gene: TRBJ2-1; CDR3 protein: CASSDEAADYNEQFF; CDR3 DNA: TGTGCCAGCAGTGACGAAGCGGCAGACTACAATGAGCAGTTCTTC
V gene: TRBV4-2; D gene: .; clone size: .; J gene: TRBJ1-2; CDR3 protein: CASSQDYGPNYGYTF; CDR3 DNA: TGTGCCAGCAGCCAAGATTATGGCCCTAACTATGGCTACACCTTC
V gene: TRBV27; D gene: .; clone size: once; J gene: TRBJ1-5; CDR3 protein: CASSTSWHQPQHF; CDR3 DNA: TGTGCCAGCAGTACCTCGTGGCACCAGCCCCAGCATTTT
V gene: TRBV9; D gene: TRBD2; clone size: .; J gene: TRBJ2-5; CDR3 protein: CASSAGTSGGQETQYF; CDR3 DNA: TGTGCCAGCAGCGCCGGGACTAGCGGGGGCCAAGAGACCCAGTACTTC
V gene: TRBV7-6; D gene: .; clone size: .; J gene: TRBJ2-1; CDR3 protein: CASSLVGGADEQFF; CDR3 DNA: TGTGCCAGCAGCTTAGTGGGGGGGGCCGATGAGCAGTTCTTC
V gene: TRBV9; D gene: .; clone size: .; J gene: TRBJ1-2; CDR3 protein: CASSVGEGLANYGYTF; CDR3 DNA: TGTGCCAGCAGCGTAGGGGAGGGGTTAGCTAACTATGGCTACACCTTC
V gene: TRBV6-5; D gene: .; clone size: once; J gene: TRBJ1-1; CDR3 protein: CASSNEGTGSTEAFF; CDR3 DNA: TGTGCCAGCAGTAATGAGGGCACTGGTTCCACTGAAGCTTTCTTT
V gene: TRBV5-1; D gene: TRBD1; clone size: few; J gene: TRBJ2-7; CDR3 protein: CASSSTGTGRYEQYF; CDR3 DNA: TGCGCCAGCAGCTCTACCGGGACAGGACGCTACGAGCAGTACTTC
V gene: TRBV11-2; D gene: TRBD2; clone size: .; J gene: TRBJ2-5; CDR3 protein: CASSERIAGQETQYF; CDR3 DNA: TGTGCCAGCAGCGAACGAATAGCGGGGCAAGAGACCCAGTACTTC
V gene: TRBV5-1; D gene: .; clone size: .; J gene: TRBJ2-7; CDR3 protein: CASSFNQDEQYF; CDR3 DNA: TGCGCCAGCAGCTTTAACCAGGACGAGCAGTACTTC
V gene: TRBV7-8; D gene: TRBD1; clone size: .; J gene: TRBJ1-5; CDR3 protein: CASSLRDRERNQPQHF; CDR3 DNA: TGTGCCAGCAGCTTAAGGGACAGGGAGAGAAATCAGCCCCAGCATTTT
V gene: TRBV5-1; D gene: TRBD1; clone size: .; J gene: TRBJ2-7; CDR3 protein: CASSSTGTGGSYEQYF; CDR3 DNA: TGCGCCAGCAGCTCGACCGGGACAGGGGGCTCCTACGAGCAGTACTTC
V gene: TRBV7-9; D gene: .; clone size: once; J gene: TRBJ1-1; CDR3 protein: CASSLSRGPNTEAFF; CDR3 DNA: TGTGCCAGCAGCTTAAGCAGGGGACCTAACACTGAAGCTTTCTTT
V gene: TRBV13; D gene: .; clone size: .; J gene: TRBJ1-2; CDR3 protein: CASSLKHFYGYTF; CDR3 DNA: TGTGCCAGCAGCTTAAAACATTTCTATGGCTACACCTTC
V gene: TRBV5-1; D gene: .; clone size: few; J gene: TRBJ1-1; CDR3 protein: CASRPGINTEAFF; CDR3 DNA: TGCGCCAGCAGGCCAGGAATAAACACTGAAGCTTTCTTT
V gene: TRBV7-6; D gene: TRBD1; clone size: .; J gene: TRBJ2-7; CDR3 protein: CASSSRDRLSYEQYF; CDR3 DNA: TGTGCCAGCAGCTCTAGGGACAGGCTCTCCTACGAGCAGTACTTC
V gene: TRBV7-9; D gene: .; clone size: .; J gene: TRBJ2-7; CDR3 protein: CASSLTLNRDSYEQYF; CDR3 DNA: TGTGCCAGCAGCTTAACCCTGAACAGGGATTCCTACGAGCAGTACTTC
V gene: TRBV6-1; D gene: TRBD1; clone size: .; J gene: TRBJ2-5; CDR3 protein: CASSDETGRETQYF; CDR3 DNA: TGTGCCAGCAGTGATGAGACAGGGAGAGAGACCCAGTACTTC